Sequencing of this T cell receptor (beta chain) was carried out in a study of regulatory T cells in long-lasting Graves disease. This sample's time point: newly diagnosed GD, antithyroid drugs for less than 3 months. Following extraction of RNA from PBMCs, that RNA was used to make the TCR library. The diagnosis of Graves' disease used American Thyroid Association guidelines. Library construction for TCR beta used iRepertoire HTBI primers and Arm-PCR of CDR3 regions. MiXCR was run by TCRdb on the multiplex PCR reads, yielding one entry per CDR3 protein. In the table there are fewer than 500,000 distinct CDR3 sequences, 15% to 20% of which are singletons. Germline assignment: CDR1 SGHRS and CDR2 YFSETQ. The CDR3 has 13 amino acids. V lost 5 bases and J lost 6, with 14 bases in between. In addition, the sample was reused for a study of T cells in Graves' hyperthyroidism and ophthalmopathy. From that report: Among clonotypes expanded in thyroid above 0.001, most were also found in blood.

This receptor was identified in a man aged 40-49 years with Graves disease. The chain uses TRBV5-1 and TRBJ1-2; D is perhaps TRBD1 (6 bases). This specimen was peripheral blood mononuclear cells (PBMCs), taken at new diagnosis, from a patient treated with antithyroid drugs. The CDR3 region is CASRLDRDNGYTF. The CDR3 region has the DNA TGCGCCAGCAGACTTGACCGGGACAATGGCTACACCTTC. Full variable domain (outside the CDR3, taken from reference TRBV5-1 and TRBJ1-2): KAGVTQTPRYLIKTRGQQVTLSCSPISGHRSVSWYQQTPGQGLQFLFEYFSETQRNKGNFPGRFSGRQFSNSRSEMNVSTLELGDSALYLCASRLDRDNGYTFGSGTRLTVV.